This T cell receptor beta chain stems from a study of cytomegalovirus exposure and HLA in healthy donors. Study-wide points: TCR beta sequences numbering 15,000 to 20,000 were associated with HLA alleles at 0.05 false discovery rate in a later analysis. An Asian-associated ancestry cluster reportedly showed fewer N-insertions than the roughly 700-donor mean in a later analysis.

Concerning this clone itself: Its antigen is as yet unknown.

The CDR3 covers 15 residues. V gave up 5 bases and J gave up 1 base; unmatched junction bases: 4. Looked up from germline, CDR1 is SGHDT and CDR2 is YYEEEE. This PCR relied on a set of 60 Vbeta primers and 13 Jbeta primers. Only in-frame clones appear in the TCRdb table, and some are missing; sequencing was by immunoSEQ multiplex PCR. Found here are approximately 160,000 clones, about four fifths of them singletons; the top ten hold about 5%. The TCR comes from a young man in good health and CMV-seropositive. The chain combines TRBV5-6 with TRBJ2-1; 9 nucleotides match TRBD2. Sequencing was done on a sample of PBMCs. The CDR3 loop reads CASSLAGESYNEQFF. In nucleotides, the CDR3 is TGTGCCAGCAGTTTAGCGGGGGAGTCCTACAATGAGCAGTTCTTC.